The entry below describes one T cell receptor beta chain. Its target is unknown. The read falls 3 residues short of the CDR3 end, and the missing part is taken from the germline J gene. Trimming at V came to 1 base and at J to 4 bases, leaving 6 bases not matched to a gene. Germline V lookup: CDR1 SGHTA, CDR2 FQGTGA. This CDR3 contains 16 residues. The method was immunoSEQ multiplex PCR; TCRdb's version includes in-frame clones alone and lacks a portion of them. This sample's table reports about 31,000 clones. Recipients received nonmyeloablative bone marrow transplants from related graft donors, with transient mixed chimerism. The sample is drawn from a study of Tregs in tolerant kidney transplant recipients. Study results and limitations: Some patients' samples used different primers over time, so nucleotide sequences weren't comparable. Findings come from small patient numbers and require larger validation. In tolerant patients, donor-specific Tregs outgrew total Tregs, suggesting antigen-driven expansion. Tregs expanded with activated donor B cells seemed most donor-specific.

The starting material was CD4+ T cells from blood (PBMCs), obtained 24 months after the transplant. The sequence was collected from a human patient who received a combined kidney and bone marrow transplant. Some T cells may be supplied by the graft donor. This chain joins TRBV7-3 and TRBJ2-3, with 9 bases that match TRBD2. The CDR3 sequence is CASSLIGTSLSDTQYF. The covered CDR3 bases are TGTGCCAGCAGCTTAATCGGGACTAGCTTGTCAGATACG.